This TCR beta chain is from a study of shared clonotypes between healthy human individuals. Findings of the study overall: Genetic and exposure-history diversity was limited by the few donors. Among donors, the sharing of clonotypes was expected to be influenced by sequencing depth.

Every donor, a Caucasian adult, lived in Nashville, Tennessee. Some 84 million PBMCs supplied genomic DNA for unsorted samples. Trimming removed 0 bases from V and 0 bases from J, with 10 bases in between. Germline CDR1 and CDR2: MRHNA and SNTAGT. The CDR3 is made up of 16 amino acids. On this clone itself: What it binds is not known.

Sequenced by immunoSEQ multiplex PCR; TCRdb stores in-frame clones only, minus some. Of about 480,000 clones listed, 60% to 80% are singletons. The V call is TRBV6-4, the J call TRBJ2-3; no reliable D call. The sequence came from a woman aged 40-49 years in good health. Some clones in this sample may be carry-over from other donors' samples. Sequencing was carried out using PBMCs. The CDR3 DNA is TGTGCCAGCAGTGACTCCGCGGAATCTAGCACAGATACGCAGTATTTT. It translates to CASSDSAESSTDTQYF.